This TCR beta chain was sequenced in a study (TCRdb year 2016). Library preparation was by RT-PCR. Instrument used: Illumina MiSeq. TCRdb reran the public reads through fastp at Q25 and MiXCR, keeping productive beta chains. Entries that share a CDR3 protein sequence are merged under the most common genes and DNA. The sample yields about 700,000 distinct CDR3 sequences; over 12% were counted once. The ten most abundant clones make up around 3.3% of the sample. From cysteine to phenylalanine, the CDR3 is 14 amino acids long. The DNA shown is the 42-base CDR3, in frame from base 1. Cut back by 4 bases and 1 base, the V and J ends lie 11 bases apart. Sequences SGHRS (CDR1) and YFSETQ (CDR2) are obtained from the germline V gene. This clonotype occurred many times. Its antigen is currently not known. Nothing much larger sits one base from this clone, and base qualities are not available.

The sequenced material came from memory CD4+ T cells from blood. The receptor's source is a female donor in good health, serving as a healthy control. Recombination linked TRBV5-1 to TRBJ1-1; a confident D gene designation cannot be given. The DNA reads TGCGCCAGCAGCGAAGGTATCGGGAACACTGAAGCTTTCTTT. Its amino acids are CASSEGIGNTEAFF.